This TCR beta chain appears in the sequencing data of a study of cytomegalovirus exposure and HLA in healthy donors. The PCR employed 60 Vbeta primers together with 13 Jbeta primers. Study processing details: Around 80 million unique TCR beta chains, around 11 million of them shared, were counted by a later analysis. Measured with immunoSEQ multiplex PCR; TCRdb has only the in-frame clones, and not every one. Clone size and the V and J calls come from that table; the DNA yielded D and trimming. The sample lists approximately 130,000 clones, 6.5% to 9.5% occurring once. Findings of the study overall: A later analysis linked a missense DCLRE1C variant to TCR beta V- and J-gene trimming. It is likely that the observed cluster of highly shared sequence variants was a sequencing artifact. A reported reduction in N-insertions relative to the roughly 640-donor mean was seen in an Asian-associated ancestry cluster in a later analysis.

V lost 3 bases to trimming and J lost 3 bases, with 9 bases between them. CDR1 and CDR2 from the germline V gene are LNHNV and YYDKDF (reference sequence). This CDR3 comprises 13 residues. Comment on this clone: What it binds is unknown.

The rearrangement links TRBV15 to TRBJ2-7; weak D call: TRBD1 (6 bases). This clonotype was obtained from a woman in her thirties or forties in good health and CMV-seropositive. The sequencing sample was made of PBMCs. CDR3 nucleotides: TGTGCCACCAGCAGGGGACATTTCTACGAGCAGTACTTC. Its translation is CATSRGHFYEQYF.